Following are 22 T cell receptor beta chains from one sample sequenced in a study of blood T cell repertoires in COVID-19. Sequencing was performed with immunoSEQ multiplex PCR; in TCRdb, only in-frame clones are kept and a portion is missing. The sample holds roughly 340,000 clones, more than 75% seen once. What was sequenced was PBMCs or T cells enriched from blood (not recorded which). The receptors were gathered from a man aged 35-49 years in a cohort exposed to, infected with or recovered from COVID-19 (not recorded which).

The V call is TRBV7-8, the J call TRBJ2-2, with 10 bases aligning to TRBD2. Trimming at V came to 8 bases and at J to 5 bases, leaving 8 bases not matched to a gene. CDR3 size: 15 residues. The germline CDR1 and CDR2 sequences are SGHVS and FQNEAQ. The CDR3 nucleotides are TGTGCCAGCGGACTAGCGGCTTCGTGGACCGGGGAGCTGTTTTTT. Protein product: CASGLAASWTGELFF.

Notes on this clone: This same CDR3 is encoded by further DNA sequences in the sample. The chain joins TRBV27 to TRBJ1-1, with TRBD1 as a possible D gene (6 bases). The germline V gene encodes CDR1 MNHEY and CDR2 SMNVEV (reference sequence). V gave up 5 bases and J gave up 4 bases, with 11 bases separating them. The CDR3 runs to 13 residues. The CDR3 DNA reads TGTGCCAGCAGTCCGACCAGGGGCACTGAAGCTTTCTTT. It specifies CASSPTRGTEAFF.

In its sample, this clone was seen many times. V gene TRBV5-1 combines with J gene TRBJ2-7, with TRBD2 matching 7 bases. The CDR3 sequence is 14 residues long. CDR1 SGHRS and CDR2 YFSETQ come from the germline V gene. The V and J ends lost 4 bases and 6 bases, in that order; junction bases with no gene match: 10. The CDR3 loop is CASSPELGGFEQYF. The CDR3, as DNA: TGCGCCAGCAGCCCCGAGTTGGGAGGGTTCGAGCAGTACTTC.

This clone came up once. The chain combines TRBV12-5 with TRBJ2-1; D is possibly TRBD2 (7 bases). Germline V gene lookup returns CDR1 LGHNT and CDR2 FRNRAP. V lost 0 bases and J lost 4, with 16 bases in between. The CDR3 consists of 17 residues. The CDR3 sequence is CASGLVGGGARYNEQFF. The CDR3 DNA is TGTGCTAGTGGTTTGGTAGGGGGAGGGGCGAGGTACAATGAGCAGTTCTTC.

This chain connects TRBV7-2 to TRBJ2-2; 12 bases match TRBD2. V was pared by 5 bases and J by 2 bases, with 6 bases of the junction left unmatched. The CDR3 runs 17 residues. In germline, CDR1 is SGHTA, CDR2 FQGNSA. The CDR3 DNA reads TGTGCCAGCAGCGACGGACTAGCGGGGCTAAACACCGGGGAGCTGTTTTTT. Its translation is CASSDGLAGLNTGELFF. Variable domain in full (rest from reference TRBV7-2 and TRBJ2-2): GAGVSQSPSNKVTEKGKDVELRCDPISGHTALYWYRQSLGQGLEFLIYFQGNSAPDKSGLPSDRFSAERTGGSVSTLTIQRTQQEDSAVYLCASSDGLAGLNTGELFFGEGSRLTVL.

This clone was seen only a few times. Written as DNA, the CDR3 is TGTGCCAGTAGTATAGAAGAGGATAGCTCCTACAATGAGCAGTTCTTC. Translated: CASSIEEDSSYNEQFF. The chain is built from TRBV19 and TRBJ2-1, with unresolved D. This CDR3 contains 16 residues. V gave up 0 bases and J gave up 0 bases, with 9 bases separating them. The germline V gene has CDR1 LNHDA and CDR2 SQIVND (reference sequence).

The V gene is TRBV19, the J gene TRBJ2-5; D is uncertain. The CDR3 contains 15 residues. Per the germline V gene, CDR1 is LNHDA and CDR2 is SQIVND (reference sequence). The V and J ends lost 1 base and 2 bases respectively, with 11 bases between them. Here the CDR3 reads CASSIVGAPQETQYF. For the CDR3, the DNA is TGTGCCAGTAGTATAGTTGGAGCCCCACAAGAGACCCAGTACTTC.

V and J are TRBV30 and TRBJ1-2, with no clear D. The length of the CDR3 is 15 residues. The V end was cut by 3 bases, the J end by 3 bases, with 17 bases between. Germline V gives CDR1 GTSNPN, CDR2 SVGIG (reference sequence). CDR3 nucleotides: TGTGCCTGGAGCTTACCCAAACAGAGACACTATGGCTACACCTTC. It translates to CAWSLPKQRHYGYTF.

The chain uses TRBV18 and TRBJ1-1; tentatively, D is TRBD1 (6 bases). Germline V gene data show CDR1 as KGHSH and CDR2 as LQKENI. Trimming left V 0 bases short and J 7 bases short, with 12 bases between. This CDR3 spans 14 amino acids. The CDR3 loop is CASSPPRTANEAFF. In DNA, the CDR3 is TGTGCCAGCTCACCACCACGGACAGCAAATGAAGCTTTCTTT.

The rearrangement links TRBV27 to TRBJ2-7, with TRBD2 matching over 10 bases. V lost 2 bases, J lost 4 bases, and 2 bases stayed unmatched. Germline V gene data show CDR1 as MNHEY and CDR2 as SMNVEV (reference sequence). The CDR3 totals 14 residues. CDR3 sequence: CASSLGTSVYEQYF. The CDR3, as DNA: TGTGCCAGCAGTTTAGGGACTAGCGTATACGAGCAGTACTTC.

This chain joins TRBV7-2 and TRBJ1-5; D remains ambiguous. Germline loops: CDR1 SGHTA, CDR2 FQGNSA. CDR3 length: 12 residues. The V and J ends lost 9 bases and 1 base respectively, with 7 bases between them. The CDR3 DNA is TGTGCCAGTACACAAAGCAATCAGCCCCAGCATTTT. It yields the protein CASTQSNQPQHF.

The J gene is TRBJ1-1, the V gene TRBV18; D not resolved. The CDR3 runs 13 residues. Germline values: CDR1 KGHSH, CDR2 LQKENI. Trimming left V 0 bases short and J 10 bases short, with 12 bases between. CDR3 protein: CASSPPNSGGAFF. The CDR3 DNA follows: TGTGCCAGCTCACCACCGAATTCGGGAGGAGCTTTCTTT. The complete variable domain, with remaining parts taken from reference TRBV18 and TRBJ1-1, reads NAGVMQNPRHLVRRRGQEARLRCSPMKGHSHVYWYRQLPEEGLKFMVYLQKENIIDESGMPKERFSAEFPKEGPSILRIQQVVRGDSAAYFCASSPPNSGGAFFGQGTRLTVV.

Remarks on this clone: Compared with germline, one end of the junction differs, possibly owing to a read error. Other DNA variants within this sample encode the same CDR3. The CDR3 protein is CASSLAGSGTDTQYF. DNA of the CDR3: TGTGCCAGCAGTTTAGCGGGCTCAGGCACAGATACGCAGTATTTT. The J gene is TRBJ2-3, the V gene TRBV7-2; TRBD2 agrees at 7 bases. CDR1 is SGHTA, CDR2 FQGNSA, per germline. This CDR3 contains 15 residues.

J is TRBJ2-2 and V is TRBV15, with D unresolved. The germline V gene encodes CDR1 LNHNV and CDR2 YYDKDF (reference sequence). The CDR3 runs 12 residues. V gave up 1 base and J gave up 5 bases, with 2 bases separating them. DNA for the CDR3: TGTGCCACCAGCAGAGTAACCGGGGAGCTGTTTTTT. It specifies CATSRVTGELFF.

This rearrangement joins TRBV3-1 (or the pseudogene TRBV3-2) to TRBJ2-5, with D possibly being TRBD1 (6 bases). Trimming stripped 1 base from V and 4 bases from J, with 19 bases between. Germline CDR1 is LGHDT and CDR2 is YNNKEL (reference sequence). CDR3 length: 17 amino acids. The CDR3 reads CASSQGIIQGWGETQYF. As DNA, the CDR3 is TGTGCCAGCAGCCAAGGTATAATACAGGGCTGGGGAGAGACCCAGTACTTC.

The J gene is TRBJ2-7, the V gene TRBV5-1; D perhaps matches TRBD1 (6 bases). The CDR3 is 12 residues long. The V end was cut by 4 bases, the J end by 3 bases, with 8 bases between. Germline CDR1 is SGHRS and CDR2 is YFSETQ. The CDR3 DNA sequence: TGCGCCAGCAGCGGGGGCCGCTACGAGCAGTACTTC. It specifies CASSGGRYEQYF.

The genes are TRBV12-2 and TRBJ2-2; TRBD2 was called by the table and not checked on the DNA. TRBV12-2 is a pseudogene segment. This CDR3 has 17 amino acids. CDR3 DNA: TGTGCAAGTCGCTGGGGGACTAGCGGGAGGTATTCCGGGGAGCTGTTTTTT. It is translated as CASRWGTSGRYSGELFF.

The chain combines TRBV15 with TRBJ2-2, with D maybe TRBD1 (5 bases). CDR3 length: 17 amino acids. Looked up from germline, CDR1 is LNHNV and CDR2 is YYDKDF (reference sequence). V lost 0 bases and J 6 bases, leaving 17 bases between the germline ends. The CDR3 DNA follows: TGTGCCACCAGCAGAGATAGGGAAGGGGCATTGGCCGGGGAGCTGTTTTTT. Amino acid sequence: CATSRDREGALAGELFF.

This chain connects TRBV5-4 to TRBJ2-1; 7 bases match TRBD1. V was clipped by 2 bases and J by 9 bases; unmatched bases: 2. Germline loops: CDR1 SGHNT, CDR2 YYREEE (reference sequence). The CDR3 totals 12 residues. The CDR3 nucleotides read TGTGCCAGCAGCTTCCGGGACAGTGAGCAGTTCTTC. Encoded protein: CASSFRDSEQFF.

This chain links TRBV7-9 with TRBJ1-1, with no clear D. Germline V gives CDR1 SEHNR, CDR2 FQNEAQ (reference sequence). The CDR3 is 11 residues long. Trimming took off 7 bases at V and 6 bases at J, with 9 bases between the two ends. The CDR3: CASTSVAEAFF. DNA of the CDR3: TGTGCCAGCACTTCGGTAGCTGAAGCTTTCTTT.

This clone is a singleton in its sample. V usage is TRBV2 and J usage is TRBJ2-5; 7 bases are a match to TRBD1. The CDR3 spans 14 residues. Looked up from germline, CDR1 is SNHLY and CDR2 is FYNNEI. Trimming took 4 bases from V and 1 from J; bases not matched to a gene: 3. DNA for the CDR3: TGTGCCAGCAGTGGACAGGGAGTCCAAGAGACCCAGTACTTC. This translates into CASSGQGVQETQYF.

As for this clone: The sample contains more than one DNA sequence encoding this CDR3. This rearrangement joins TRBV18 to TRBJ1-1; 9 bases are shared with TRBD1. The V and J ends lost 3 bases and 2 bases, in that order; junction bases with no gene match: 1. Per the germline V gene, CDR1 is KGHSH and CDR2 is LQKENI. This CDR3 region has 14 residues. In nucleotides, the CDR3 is TGTGCCAGCTCACCGGGACAGGGTAACACTGAAGCTTTCTTT. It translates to CASSPGQGNTEAFF.